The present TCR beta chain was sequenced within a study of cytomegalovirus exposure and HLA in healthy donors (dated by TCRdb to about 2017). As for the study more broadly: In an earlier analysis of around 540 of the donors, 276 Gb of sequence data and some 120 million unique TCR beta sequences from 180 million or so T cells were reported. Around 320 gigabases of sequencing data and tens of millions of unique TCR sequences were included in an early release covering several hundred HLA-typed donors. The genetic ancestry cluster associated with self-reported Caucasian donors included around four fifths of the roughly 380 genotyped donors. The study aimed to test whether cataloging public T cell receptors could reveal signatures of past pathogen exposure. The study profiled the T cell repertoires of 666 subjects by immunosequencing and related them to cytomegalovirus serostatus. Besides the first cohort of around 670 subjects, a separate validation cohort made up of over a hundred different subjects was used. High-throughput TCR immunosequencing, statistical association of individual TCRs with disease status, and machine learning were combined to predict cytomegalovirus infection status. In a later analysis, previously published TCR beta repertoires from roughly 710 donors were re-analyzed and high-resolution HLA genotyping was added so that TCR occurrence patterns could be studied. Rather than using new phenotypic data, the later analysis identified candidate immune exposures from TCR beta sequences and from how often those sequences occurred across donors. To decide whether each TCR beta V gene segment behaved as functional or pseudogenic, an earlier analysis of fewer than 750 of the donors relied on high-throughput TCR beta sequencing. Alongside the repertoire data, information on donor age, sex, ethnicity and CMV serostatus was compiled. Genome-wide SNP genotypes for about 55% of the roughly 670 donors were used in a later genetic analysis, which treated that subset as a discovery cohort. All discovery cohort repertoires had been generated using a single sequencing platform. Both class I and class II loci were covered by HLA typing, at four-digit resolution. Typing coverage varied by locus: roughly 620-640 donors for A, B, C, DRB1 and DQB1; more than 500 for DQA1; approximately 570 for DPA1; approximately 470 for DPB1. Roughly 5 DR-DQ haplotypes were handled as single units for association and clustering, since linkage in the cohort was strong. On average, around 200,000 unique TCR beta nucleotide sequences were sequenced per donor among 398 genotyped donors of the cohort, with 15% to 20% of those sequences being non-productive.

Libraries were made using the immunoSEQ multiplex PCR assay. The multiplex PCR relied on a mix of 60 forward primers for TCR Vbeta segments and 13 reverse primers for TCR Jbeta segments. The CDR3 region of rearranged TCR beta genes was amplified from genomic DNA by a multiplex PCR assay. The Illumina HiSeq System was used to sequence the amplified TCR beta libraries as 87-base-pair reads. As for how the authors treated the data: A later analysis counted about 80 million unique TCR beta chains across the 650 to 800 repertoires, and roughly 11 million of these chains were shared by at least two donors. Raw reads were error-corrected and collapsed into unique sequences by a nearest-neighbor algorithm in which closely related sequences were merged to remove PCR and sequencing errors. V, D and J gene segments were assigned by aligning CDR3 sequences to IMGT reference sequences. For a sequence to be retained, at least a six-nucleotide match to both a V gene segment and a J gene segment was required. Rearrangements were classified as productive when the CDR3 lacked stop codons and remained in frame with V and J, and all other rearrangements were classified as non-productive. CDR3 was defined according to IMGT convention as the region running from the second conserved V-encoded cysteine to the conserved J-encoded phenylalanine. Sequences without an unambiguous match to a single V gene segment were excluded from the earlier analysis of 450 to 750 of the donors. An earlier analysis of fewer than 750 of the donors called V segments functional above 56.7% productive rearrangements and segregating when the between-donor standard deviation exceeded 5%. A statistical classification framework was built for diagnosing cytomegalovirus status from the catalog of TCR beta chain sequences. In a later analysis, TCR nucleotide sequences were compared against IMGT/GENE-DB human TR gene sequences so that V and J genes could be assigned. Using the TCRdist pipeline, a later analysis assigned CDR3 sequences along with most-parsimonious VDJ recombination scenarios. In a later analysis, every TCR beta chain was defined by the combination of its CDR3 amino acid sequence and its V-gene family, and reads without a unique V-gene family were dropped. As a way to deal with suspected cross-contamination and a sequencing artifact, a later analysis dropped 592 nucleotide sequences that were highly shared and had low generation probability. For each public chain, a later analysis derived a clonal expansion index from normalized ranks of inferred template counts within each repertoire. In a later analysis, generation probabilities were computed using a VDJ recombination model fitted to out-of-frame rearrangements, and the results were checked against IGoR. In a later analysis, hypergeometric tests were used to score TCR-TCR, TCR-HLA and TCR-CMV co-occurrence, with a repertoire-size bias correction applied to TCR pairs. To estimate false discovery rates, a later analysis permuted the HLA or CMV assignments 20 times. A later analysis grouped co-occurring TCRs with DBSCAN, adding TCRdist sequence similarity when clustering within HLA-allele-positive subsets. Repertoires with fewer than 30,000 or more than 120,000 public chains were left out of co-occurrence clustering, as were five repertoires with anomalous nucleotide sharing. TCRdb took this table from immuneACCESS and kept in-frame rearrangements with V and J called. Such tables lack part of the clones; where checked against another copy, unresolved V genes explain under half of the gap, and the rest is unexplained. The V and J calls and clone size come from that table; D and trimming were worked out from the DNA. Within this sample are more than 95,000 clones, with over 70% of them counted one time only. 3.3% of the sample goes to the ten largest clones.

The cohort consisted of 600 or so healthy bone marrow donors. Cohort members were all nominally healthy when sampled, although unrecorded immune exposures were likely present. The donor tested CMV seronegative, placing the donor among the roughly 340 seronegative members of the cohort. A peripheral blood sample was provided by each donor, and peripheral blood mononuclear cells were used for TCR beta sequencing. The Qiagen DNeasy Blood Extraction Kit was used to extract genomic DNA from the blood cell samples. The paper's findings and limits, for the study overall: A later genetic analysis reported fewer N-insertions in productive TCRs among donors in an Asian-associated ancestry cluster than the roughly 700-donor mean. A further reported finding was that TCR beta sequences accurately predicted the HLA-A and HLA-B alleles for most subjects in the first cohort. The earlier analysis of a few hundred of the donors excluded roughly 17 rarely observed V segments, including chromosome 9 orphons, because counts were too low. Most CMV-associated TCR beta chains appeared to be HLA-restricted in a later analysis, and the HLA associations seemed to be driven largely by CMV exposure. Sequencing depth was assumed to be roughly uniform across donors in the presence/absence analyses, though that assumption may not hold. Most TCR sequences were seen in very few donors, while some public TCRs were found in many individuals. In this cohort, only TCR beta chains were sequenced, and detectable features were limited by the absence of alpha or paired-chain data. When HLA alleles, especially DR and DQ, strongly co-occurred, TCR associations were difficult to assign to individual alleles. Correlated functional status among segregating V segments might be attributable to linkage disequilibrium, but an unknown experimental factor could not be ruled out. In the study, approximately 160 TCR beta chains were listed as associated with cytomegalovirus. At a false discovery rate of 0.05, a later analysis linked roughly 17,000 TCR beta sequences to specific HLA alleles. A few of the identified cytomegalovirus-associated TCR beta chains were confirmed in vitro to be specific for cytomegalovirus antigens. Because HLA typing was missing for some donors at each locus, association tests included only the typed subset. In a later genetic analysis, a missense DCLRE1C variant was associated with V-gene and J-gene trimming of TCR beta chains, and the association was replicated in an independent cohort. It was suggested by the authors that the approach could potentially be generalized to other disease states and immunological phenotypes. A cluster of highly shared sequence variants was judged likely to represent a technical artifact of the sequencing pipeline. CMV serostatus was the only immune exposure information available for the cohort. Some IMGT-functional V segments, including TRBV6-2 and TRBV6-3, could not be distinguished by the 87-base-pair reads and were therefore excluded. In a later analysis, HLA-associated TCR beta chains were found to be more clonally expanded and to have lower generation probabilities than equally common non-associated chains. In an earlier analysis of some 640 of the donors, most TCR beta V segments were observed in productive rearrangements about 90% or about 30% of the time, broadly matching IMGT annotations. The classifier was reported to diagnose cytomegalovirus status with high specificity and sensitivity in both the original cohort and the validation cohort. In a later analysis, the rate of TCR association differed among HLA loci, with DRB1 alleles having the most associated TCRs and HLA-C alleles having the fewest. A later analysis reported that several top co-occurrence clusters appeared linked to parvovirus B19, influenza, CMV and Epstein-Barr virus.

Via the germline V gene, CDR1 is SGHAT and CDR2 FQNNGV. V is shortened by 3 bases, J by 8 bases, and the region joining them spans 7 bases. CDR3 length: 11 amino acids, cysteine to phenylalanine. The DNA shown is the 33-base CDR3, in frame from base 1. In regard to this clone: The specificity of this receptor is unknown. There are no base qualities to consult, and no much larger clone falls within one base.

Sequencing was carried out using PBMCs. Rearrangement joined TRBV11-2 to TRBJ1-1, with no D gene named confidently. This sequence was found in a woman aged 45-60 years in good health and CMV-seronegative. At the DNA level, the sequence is TGTGCCAGCAGCTTCTCGCGGGAAGCTTTCTTT. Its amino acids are CASSFSREAFF.